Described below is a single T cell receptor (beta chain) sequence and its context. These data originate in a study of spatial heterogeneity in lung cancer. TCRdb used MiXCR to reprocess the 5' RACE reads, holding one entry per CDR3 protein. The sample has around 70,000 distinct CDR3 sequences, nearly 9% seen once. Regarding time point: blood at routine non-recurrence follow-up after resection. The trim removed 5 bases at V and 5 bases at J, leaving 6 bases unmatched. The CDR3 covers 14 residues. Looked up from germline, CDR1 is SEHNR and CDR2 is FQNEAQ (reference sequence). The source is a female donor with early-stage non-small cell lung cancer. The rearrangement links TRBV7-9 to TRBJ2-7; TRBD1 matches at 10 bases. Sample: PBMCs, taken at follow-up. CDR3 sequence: CASSPRQGANEQYF. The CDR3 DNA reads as TGTGCCAGCAGCCCTAGACAGGGGGCCAACGAGCAGTACTTC.